Below are 9 T cell receptor beta chains sequenced from a single sample in a study of blood T cells in healthy people across ages. It was with a sample-barcoded 5' primer and a J-beta primer mix that a second PCR of roughly 6 to 12 cycles was run. TCRdb fed the 5' RACE reads into MiXCR, producing one record per CDR3 protein. The data hold over 1,500,000 distinct CDR3 sequences, with roughly two fifths observed a single time. Sequencing input: blood. These receptors were collected from a human donor in good health.

In this sample, this clonotype turned up many times. This rearrangement joins TRBV29-1 to TRBJ1-2, with 11 positions matching TRBD1. The CDR3 has 12 amino acids. With V trimmed by 4 bases and J by 6 bases, 1 base remained unmatched. The germline gives CDR1 SQVTM, CDR2 ANQGSEA. The chain's CDR3 is CSVGTGGHGYTF. The CDR3 coding sequence is TGCAGCGTTGGGACAGGGGGCCATGGCTACACCTTC.

The V call is TRBV5-4, the J call TRBJ2-2; tentatively, D is TRBD2 (5 bases). CDR3 length: 14 amino acids. V gave up 2 bases and J gave up 4 bases, with 9 bases separating them. In germline, CDR1 is SGHNT, CDR2 YYREEE (reference sequence). The CDR3 sequence is CASSFSAITGELFF. In nucleotides, the CDR3 is TGTGCCAGCAGCTTTAGCGCCATCACCGGGGAGCTGTTTTTT.

This clonotype was seen repeatedly, ten times or more. The chain couples TRBV7-2 to TRBJ1-2; TRBD1 is a possible D gene (5 bases). The CDR3 loop spans 13 amino acids. Germline V gives CDR1 SGHTA, CDR2 FQGNSA. V was trimmed by 4 bases and J by 5 bases, leaving 11 bases between them. This chain's CDR3 is CASSSGRAYGYTF. DNA for the CDR3: TGTGCCAGCAGCTCGGGACGCGCTTATGGCTACACCTTC.

The J gene is TRBJ2-5, the V gene TRBV6-5; no clear D gene. The CDR3 runs 13 residues. Trimming took 7 bases from V and 5 from J, leaving 14 bases between them. CDR1 is MNHEY and CDR2 is SVGAGI in the germline V gene. CDR3 coding DNA: TGTGCCAGCAACTCGTGGGTAGGGGAGACCCAGTACTTC. This codes for CASNSWVGETQYF.

This chain connects TRBV6-2 or TRBV6-3 to TRBJ2-5; D possibly corresponds to TRBD2 (5 bases). Trimming took off 0 bases at V and 1 base at J, with 15 bases between the two ends. Germline V gives CDR1 MNHEY, CDR2 SVGEGT. CDR3 size: 17 residues. CDR3 in amino acids: CASSYSTLGLPQETQYF. CDR3 nucleotide sequence: TGTGCCAGCAGTTACTCGACTTTAGGACTGCCCCAAGAGACCCAGTACTTC.

The V call is TRBV14, the J call TRBJ2-5, with 10 bases identical to TRBD2. Per germline, CDR1 SGHDN and CDR2 FVKESK. CDR3 length equals 16 residues. J was trimmed by 11 bases and V by 2 bases; bases with no gene match: 14. CDR3 sequence (DNA): TGTGCCAGCAGCCAAATAGCGGGGGGACCATACAATGAGCAGTACTTC. Translated: CASSQIAGGPYNEQYF.

This chain connects TRBV18 to TRBJ1-2; D is uncertain. Germline lookup yields CDR1 KGHSH and CDR2 LQKENI. CDR3 length: 14 amino acids. V lost 8 bases to trimming and J lost 8 bases, with 21 bases between them. The CDR3 region is CASATTGDLSGYTF. CDR3 nucleotide sequence: TGTGCCAGCGCTACCACGGGCGACCTCAGCGGCTACACCTTC.

The chain has TRBV6-6 and TRBJ1-2; D is undetermined. Trimming stripped 2 bases from V and 0 bases from J, with 13 bases between. The germline CDR1 and CDR2 sequences are MNHNY and SVGAGI (reference sequence). The CDR3 runs 16 residues. DNA of the CDR3: TGTGCCAGCAGTTACCGACAAGTTCCGACTAACTATGGCTACACCTTC. This translates into CASSYRQVPTNYGYTF.

This sequence joins TRBV24-1 and TRBJ2-1, with 14 bases lining up with TRBD2. V was clipped by 1 base and J by 9 bases; unmatched bases: 7. CDR1 and CDR2 (germline): KGHDR, SFDVKD. This CDR3 contains 17 residues. The CDR3 nucleotides read TGTGCCACCAGTGATTTCAGTGCTGGACTAGCGGGGGGTGAGCAGTTCTTC. Its translation: CATSDFSAGLAGGEQFF.